The table lists the clone carrying this T cell receptor beta chain with many counts. Antigen: not known. This record belongs to a study of T-cell memory formation after mild COVID-19. Overall study context: Among the donors, TCR clusters were largely specific to each donor.

Study findings and constraints: Some clones that responded turned up in pre-infection memory, which suggests that cross-reactive memory joined in. What remained unconfirmed was the SARS-CoV-2 specificity of second-wave clones peaking on day 37.

This CDR3 contains 14 residues. V gave up 5 bases and J gave up 2 bases, with 13 bases separating them. CDR1 is SGHNT, CDR2 YYREEE, per germline (reference sequence). TCRdb redid the calling of the 5' RACE reads with MiXCR, one entry per CDR3 protein. Seen here are a few hundred thousand distinct CDR3 sequences, roughly 9.4% observed once, and the top ten hold around a fifth. The V gene is TRBV5-4, the J gene TRBJ1-1; D may be TRBD1 (5 bases). The TCR comes from a man aged 18 to 30 who had mild COVID-19 (a few samples of this study predate the infection). Cell type and time point are not known. The sequenced sample was PBMCs or a T cell subset sorted from them (not recorded which). This chain's CDR3 is CASRPDSDNTEAFF. In DNA form, the CDR3 reads TGTGCCAGCAGACCCGACAGTGACAACACTGAAGCTTTCTTT.